These 21 T cell receptor beta chains were all obtained from the same sample, sequenced in a study of cytomegalovirus exposure and HLA in healthy donors (TCRdb year 2017). The protocol used for the library was the immunoSEQ multiplex PCR assay. For the multiplex PCR, a mixture combining 60 forward primers for TCR Vbeta segments and 13 reverse primers for TCR Jbeta segments was used. TCRdb took this table from immuneACCESS and kept in-frame rearrangements with V and J called. Such tables lack part of the clones; where checked against another copy, unresolved V genes explain under half of the gap, and the rest is unexplained. The sample contains roughly 180,000 clones, 84% of them found a single time. Around 1.2% of the sample is taken by the ten largest. Material: PBMCs. These receptors were taken from a girl aged 2-10 years in good health and CMV-seropositive.

The genes are TRBV28 and TRBJ2-3, with TRBD2 as a possible D gene (5 bases). The CDR3 is 13 residues long. Germline lookup yields CDR1 MDHEN and CDR2 SYDVKM. Trimming shortened V by 2 bases and J by 8 bases, and 11 bases separated the two germline ends. CDR3 in DNA: TGTGCCAGCAGTTTACGGGAAGTTAGTACGCAGTATTTT. Translating it yields CASSLREVSTQYF.

The J gene is TRBJ1-3, the V gene TRBV28; the D is unclear. Germline V lookup: CDR1 MDHEN, CDR2 SYDVKM. CDR3 length: 21 residues. V lost 4 bases and J 0 bases, leaving 28 bases between the germline ends. The CDR3 reads CASSSFAFEQSQRSSGNTIYF. The CDR3 DNA sequence: TGTGCCAGCAGTTCCTTTGCTTTTGAACAGAGCCAACGAAGCTCTGGAAACACCATATATTTT. Complete variable domain (other parts from reference TRBV28 and TRBJ1-3): DVKVTQSSRYLVKRTGEKVFLECVQDMDHENMFWYRQDPGLGLRLIYFSYDVKMKEKGDIPEGYSVSREKKERFSLILESASTNQTSMYLCASSSFAFEQSQRSSGNTIYFGEGSWLTVV.

CDR3 coding DNA: TGTGCCAGCAGTCCGCTAGCGGGGAGCACAGATACGCAGTATTTT. Translated, it gives CASSPLAGSTDTQYF. The chain has TRBV2 and TRBJ2-3; 9 nucleotides line up with TRBD2. The ends lost 5 bases at V and 0 bases at J; junction bases unmatched: 3. Germline CDR1 and CDR2: SNHLY and FYNNEI. This CDR3 is built from 15 residues.

This sequence joins TRBV5-6 and TRBJ2-3, with D uncertain. CDR3 length equals 16 residues. Germline V lookup: CDR1 SGHDT, CDR2 YYEEEE. V gave up 0 bases and J gave up 2 bases, with 13 bases separating them. CDR3 nucleotides: TGTGCCAGCAGCTTGGGAACAGTTATGCTCACAGATACGCAGTATTTT. Amino acid sequence: CASSLGTVMLTDTQYF. The full variable domain, in which reference TRBV5-6 and TRBJ2-3 provide the parts outside the CDR3, is DAGVTQSPTHLIKTRGQQVTLRCSPKSGHDTVSWYQQALGQGPQFIFQYYEEEERQRGNFPDRFSGHQFPNYSSELNVNALLLGDSALYLCASSLGTVMLTDTQYFGPGTRLTVL.

The V gene is TRBV19, the J gene TRBJ2-2, with D possibly being TRBD2 (6 bases). The length of the CDR3 is 17 residues. CDR1 and CDR2 (germline): LNHDA, SQIVND (reference sequence). The V and J ends lost 3 bases and 3 bases respectively, with 17 bases between them. The CDR3 region has the DNA TGTGCCAGTAGTATTTTGTTTGCGGGGACTTACACCGGGGAGCTGTTTTTT. It yields the protein CASSILFAGTYTGELFF.

The chain couples TRBV9 to TRBJ1-2; D gene unclear. Germline lookup yields CDR1 SGDLS and CDR2 YYNGEE. Trimming stripped 4 bases from V and 8 bases from J, with 15 bases between. This CDR3 has 13 residues. CDR3: CASSLPSERGYTF. The CDR3 bases are TGTGCCAGCAGCCTTCCATCGGAGAGGGGCTACACCTTC.

The CDR3 spells CASKMSSYNSPLHF. CDR3 DNA: TGTGCCAGCAAAATGAGCTCCTATAATTCACCCCTCCACTTT. The V call is TRBV6-5, the J call TRBJ1-6; no reliable D call. V lost 7 bases to trimming and J lost 0 bases, with 7 bases between them. The CDR3 extends over 14 amino acids. CDR1 is MNHEY, CDR2 SVGAGI, per germline.

The rearrangement joins TRBV15 to TRBJ2-1; 8 bases line up with TRBD2. In germline, CDR1 is LNHNV, CDR2 YYDKDF (reference sequence). This CDR3 comprises 16 residues. V shed 5 bases, J shed 8 bases, and the junction held 14 bases outside the gene matches. CDR3 region: CATSFPRAGAVDEQFF. The CDR3 DNA sequence: TGTGCCACCAGCTTCCCCAGAGCGGGAGCGGTTGATGAGCAGTTCTTC.

The chain's CDR3 is CASSSTGTGDRPQHF. Here the CDR3 DNA reads TGTGCCAGCAGCTCAACCGGGACAGGGGATCGGCCCCAGCATTTT. V is TRBV7-9 and J is TRBJ1-5, with TRBD1 identical over 10 bases. Looked up from germline, CDR1 is SEHNR and CDR2 is FQNEAQ (reference sequence). V was clipped by 4 bases and J by 9 bases; unmatched bases: 9. This CDR3 contains 15 residues.

The V call is TRBV30, the J call TRBJ2-7; 10 nucleotides line up with TRBD2. The length of the CDR3 is 12 residues. Looked up from germline, CDR1 is GTSNPN and CDR2 is SVGIG (reference sequence). J was trimmed by 7 bases and V by 4 bases; bases with no gene match: 4. CDR3: CAWTSGSMEQYF. DNA of the CDR3: TGTGCCTGGACTAGCGGGAGTATGGAGCAGTACTTC.

A remark on this clone: Other DNA sequences in this sample translate to the same CDR3. J is TRBJ2-1 and V is TRBV7-2; the D gene is possibly TRBD1 (5 bases). The germline CDR1 and CDR2 sequences are SGHTA and FQGNSA. The CDR3 runs 14 residues. Trimming cost V 5 bases and J 1 base, with 9 bases left between them. CDR3 sequence reads: CASSPDSSYNEQFF. The CDR3 coding sequence is TGTGCCAGCAGCCCCGACAGTTCCTACAATGAGCAGTTCTTC.

V usage is TRBV5-1 and J usage is TRBJ2-2, with D possibly TRBD1 on 6 matching bases. This CDR3 comprises 17 residues. V lost 4 bases and J lost 4, with 20 bases in between. The germline CDR1 and CDR2 sequences are SGHRS and YFSETQ. CDR3 sequence reads: CASSIGTPIRLTGELFF. DNA of the CDR3: TGCGCCAGCAGCATAGGGACACCCATTAGACTCACCGGGGAGCTGTTTTTT.

The chain recombines TRBV9 with TRBJ2-3; 8 positions agree with TRBD2. The CDR3 covers 18 residues. Germline V gene lookup returns CDR1 SGDLS and CDR2 YYNGEE. The V gene end was trimmed by 0 bases and the J gene end by 1 base; junction bases not matched to a gene: 10. The CDR3 is CASSVAPGGRIGTDTQYF. The CDR3 DNA is TGTGCCAGCAGCGTAGCCCCGGGGGGGCGAATTGGCACAGATACGCAGTATTTT.

The rearrangement joins TRBV6-1 to TRBJ1-5; 9 bases line up with TRBD1. CDR3 size: 14 residues. Germline assignment: CDR1 MNHNS and CDR2 SASEGT. Germline trimming cut 11 bases from V and 2 bases from J; bases unmatched to any gene: 7. CDR3 amino acids: CACRDREGNQPQHF. The CDR3, as DNA: TGTGCCTGCCGGGACAGGGAGGGCAATCAGCCCCAGCATTTT.

The CDR3: CASSLPAGGRTDTQYF. The CDR3, as DNA: TGTGCCAGCAGCTTACCGGCGGGGGGGCGGACAGATACGCAGTATTTT. The J gene is TRBJ2-3, the V gene TRBV13; 9 nucleotides agree with TRBD2. Unmatched junction bases numbered 6, after V lost 2 bases and J lost 3 bases. The CDR3 is made up of 16 amino acids. Germline CDR1 reads PRHDT; CDR2 reads FYEKMQ (reference sequence). Filled out from reference TRBV13 and TRBJ2-3, the complete variable domain reads AAGVIQSPRHLIKEKRETATLKCYPIPRHDTVYWYQQGPGQDPQFLISFYEKMQSDKGSIPDRFSAQQFSDYHSELNMSSLELGDSALYFCASSLPAGGRTDTQYFGPGTRLTVL.

The V gene is TRBV30, the J gene TRBJ2-1; D ambiguous. V was pared by 8 bases and J by 2 bases, with 13 bases between. The CDR3 covers 13 residues. Germline V gene sequence: CDR1 GTSNPN, CDR2 SVGIG (reference sequence). CDR3 loop: CAAQSPPYNEQFF. The CDR3 DNA reads TGTGCCGCTCAGTCCCCCCCCTACAATGAGCAGTTCTTC.

The chain links TRBV5-1 to TRBJ2-5, with a possible D match to TRBD1 (5 bases). V was clipped by 0 bases and J by 5 bases, with 5 bases between them. From germline, CDR1 is SGHRS and CDR2 YFSETQ. The CDR3 is 12 residues long. This CDR3 is CASSLEGETQYF. For the CDR3, the DNA is TGCGCCAGCAGCTTGGAGGGGGAGACCCAGTACTTC.

The chain employs TRBV7-2 and TRBJ2-3; the D gene is possibly TRBD2 (6 bases). Trimming removed 1 base from V and 3 bases from J, with 20 bases in between. Per the germline V gene, CDR1 is SGHTA and CDR2 is FQGNSA. This CDR3 spans 18 amino acids. The CDR3 coding sequence is TGTGCCAGCAGCTTAGTGTTCCTGGGGGGTTCCCGGACAGATACGCAGTATTTT. It specifies CASSLVFLGGSRTDTQYF.

The rearrangement links TRBV19 to TRBJ2-2; 8 nucleotides line up with TRBD1. Germline trimming cut 4 bases from V and 1 base from J; bases unmatched to any gene: 2. This CDR3 is 15 amino acids long. Germline CDR1 is LNHDA and CDR2 is SQIVND (reference sequence). The CDR3 DNA reads TGTGCCAGTAGTACAGGACAGGGGAACACCGGGGAGCTGTTTTTT. As protein: CASSTGQGNTGELFF.

About this clone itself: Distinct nucleotide sequences in the sample also encode this CDR3. V is TRBV5-1 and J is TRBJ2-7, with 7 bases fitting TRBD1. The CDR3 sequence is 14 residues long. The junction had 4 bases not matched to a gene; V was cut back by 3 bases and J by 1 base. Germline V lookup: CDR1 SGHRS, CDR2 YFSETQ. CDR3 residues: CASSSLTGSYEQYF. CDR3 nucleotide sequence: TGCGCCAGCAGCTCCCTGACAGGGTCCTACGAGCAGTACTTC.

This chain joins TRBV5-6 and TRBJ1-1; 7 positions agree with TRBD1. V trimming: 1 base; J trimming: 8 bases; junction bases outside the gene matches: 5. Germline CDR1 is SGHDT and CDR2 is YYEEEE. CDR3 length: 13 amino acids. CDR3 amino acids: CASSLWATGEAFF. The CDR3 coding sequence is TGTGCCAGCAGCTTGTGGGCGACAGGGGAAGCTTTCTTT. The full variable domain, its missing parts supplied by reference TRBV5-6 and TRBJ1-1, is DAGVTQSPTHLIKTRGQQVTLRCSPKSGHDTVSWYQQALGQGPQFIFQYYEEEERQRGNFPDRFSGHQFPNYSSELNVNALLLGDSALYLCASSLWATGEAFFGQGTRLTVV.